This TCR beta chain was captured in a study of OX40 agonist ivuxolimab in advanced cancers. About the study as a whole: Ivuxolimab was an agonistic, fully human IgG2 monoclonal antibody directed against OX40 (CD134), a costimulatory receptor. Intravenous ivuxolimab was administered to patients every 2 weeks at six dose levels: 0.01, 0.1, 0.3, 1.5, 3 and 10 mg/kg. Of the approximately 50 dose-escalation patients, hepatocellular carcinoma was present in approximately 20, melanoma in roughly 15, renal cell carcinoma in 9 and head and neck cancer in 9. A male proportion of about 79% and a mean age of approximately 55 years, ranging from 23 to 79, were recorded for the dose-escalation cohort. Prior anti-PD-1, anti-PD-L1 or anti-CTLA-4 therapy was permitted, and checkpoint inhibitors had been received by less than 45% of dose-escalation patients. Partial responses occurred in three dose-escalation patients: two with cutaneous melanoma and one with hepatocellular carcinoma. Peripheral TCRbeta sequencing was intended to test whether TCR sequence diversity was altered and clonal T-cell expansion was caused by ivuxolimab. The paper covers the monotherapy dose-escalation part of the phase I ivuxolimab trial, which included N ≈ 50 patients. The research as a whole found: The antigen specificity of the clonally expanded peripheral T cells was not determined. At doses of 0.1 to 3.0 mg/kg, clonal expansion of both CD4+ and CD8+ T cells in blood was seen between baseline and week 6. Low levels of normalized T-cell clonal expansion were also shown by some nonresponding patients. In the 0.1-3.0 mg/kg groups, partial responders were among the patients with the lowest normalized peripheral clonal expansion, particularly in CD8+ T cells. On average, CD8+ T cells showed more expanded clones than CD4+ T cells after ivuxolimab.

Comment on this clone: Its specific antigen is unknown. Base qualities were left out, and no much larger clone turns up one base away.

V is shortened by 4 bases, J by 2 bases, and the region joining them spans 9 bases. CDR1 and CDR2 are read off the germline V gene (reference sequence) as SEHNR and FQNEAQ. The CDR3 numbers 14 residues from cysteine through phenylalanine. Here the CDR3 DNA is all that survives: 42 bases in frame from base 1. Patients with a history of autoimmune disease or receiving systemic immunosuppression were excluded from the trial. Peripheral blood for TCR sequencing was drawn from every dose cohort at baseline, at cycle 4 day 1 and at cycle 7 day 1. Samples were obtained from an open-label, multicenter, first-in-human phase I dose-escalation trial of ivuxolimab. The trial enrolled adults with locally advanced or metastatic head and neck squamous cell, hepatocellular, melanoma or renal cell carcinoma. CD4+ and CD8+ T cells were sorted separately from peripheral blood before TCR sequencing. Genomic DNA was extracted from sorted cells for sequencing of the TCRbeta CDR3 region. The immunoSEQ Assay was used to sequence the TCRbeta CDR3 regions. The table was pulled from immuneACCESS by TCRdb, which kept in-frame rearrangements only. Such tables lose some clones; where checked, under half of the loss comes from unresolved V genes, and the rest has no known cause. Here the sample has about 63,000 clones; around 90% occur a single time. The ten biggest clones cover roughly 0.69% of the sample.

This TCR derives from an adult with an advanced solid tumor such as melanoma, head and neck, liver or kidney cancer. The sample here was CD4+ or CD8+ T cells sorted from blood, taken in a trial of the OX40 agonist ivuxolimab. The chain uses TRBV7-9 and TRBJ1-3, and perhaps TRBD1 as D gene, on 6 matching bases. The CDR3 in this case is CASSSRDTGNTIYF. The bases are TGTGCCAGCAGCTCTCGGGACACTGGAAACACCATATATTTT.